These T cell receptor beta chains were read from a single sample in a study of cytomegalovirus exposure and HLA in healthy donors. Sequencing used immunoSEQ multiplex PCR; TCRdb keeps in-frame clones, though not all of them. The sample carries about 160,000 clones, 70% to 90% recorded once. Sequenced material: PBMCs. The receptors shown here come from a woman in her late teens or twenties in good health and CMV-seronegative. CDR3s include the opening cysteine and the closing phenylalanine or tryptophan. The D gene is left open where the match is weak. The listing skips clone size in some rows; elsewhere it reads once, few, many or a size class.

j_call | clone_size | v_call | cdr3_length | d_call | cdr3_nt | cdr3_aa
TRBJ2-6 | - | TRBV5-6 | 17 | TRBD1 | TGTGCCAGCAGCCCGGACAGAGGGGGCCCTGGGGCCAACGTCCTGACTTTC | CASSPDRGGPGANVLTF
TRBJ1-2 | few | TRBV27 | 16 | - | TGTGCCAGCAGTTCCATGGACAGCGCGGTCGGTAGAGGCTACACCTTC | CASSSMDSAVGRGYTF
TRBJ2-1 | - | TRBV14 | 16 | TRBD2 | TGTGCCAGCAGCCCTTGGACTAGCGGGAATCGGGATGAGCAGTTCTTC | CASSPWTSGNRDEQFF
TRBJ2-1 | - | TRBV5-1 | 15 | - | TGCGCCAGCAGCTGGGGCGGGGGCCAAGACAATGAGCAGTTCTTC | CASSWGGGQDNEQFF
TRBJ1-4 | - | TRBV7-9 | 14 | - | TGTGCCAGCAGCCAAACAGGGTGCAATGAAAAACTGTTTTTT | CASSQTGCNEKLFF
TRBJ2-7 | once | TRBV10-3 | 12 | - | TGTGCCATCAGTGAGACAGACTACGAGCAGTACTTC | CAISETDYEQYF
TRBJ1-1 | - | TRBV18 | 15 | - | TGTGCCAGCTTGTCCTCCGGGACATTGAACACTGAAGCTTTCTTT | CASLSSGTLNTEAFF
TRBJ2-7 | - | TRBV18 | 19 | - | TGTGCCAGCTCACCATCATTTTACAGGGTGGCCCTAGACTCCTACGAGCAGTACTTC | CASSPSFYRVALDSYEQYF
TRBJ1-1 | - | TRBV5-6 | 14 | TRBD1 | TGTGCCAGCTCAGGGGGCCTAATGAACACTGAAGCTTTCTTT | CASSGGLMNTEAFF
TRBJ1-1 | - | TRBV7-2 | 13 | - | TGTGCCAGCAGCCAACAGGGTAACACTGAAGCTTTCTTT | CASSQQGNTEAFF
TRBJ1-1 | - | TRBV4-1 | 14 | - | TGCGCCAGCAGCCGTAGCAGGGAACGGACTGAAGCTTTCTTT | CASSRSRERTEAFF
TRBJ2-4 | - | TRBV27 | 13 | - | TGTGCCAGCAGTGGTACAGGGAGGGACATTCAGTACTTC | CASSGTGRDIQYF
TRBJ2-3 | - | TRBV14 | 16 | - | TGTGCCAGCAGACCCTTACAGGGACCGTATTCAGATACGCAGTATTTT | CASRPLQGPYSDTQYF
TRBJ2-7 | - | TRBV10-3 | 13 | - | TGTGCCATCAGTACTACGGGGGGCCACGAGCAGTACTTC | CAISTTGGHEQYF
TRBJ2-3 | - | TRBV9 | 16 | - | TGTGCCAGCAGCGTAGGCGAGGGAGTCGGCACAGATACGCAGTATTTT | CASSVGEGVGTDTQYF
TRBJ1-2 | - | TRBV19 | 17 | - | TGTGCCAGTAGTATCATCAAGAGTGGGGGGTACGACTATGGCTACACCTTC | CASSIIKSGGYDYGYTF
TRBJ2-7 | - | TRBV10-3 | 16 | TRBD1 | TGTGCCATCAGTGAGTCGGGGACAGGTAGTTCCTACGAGCAGTACTTC | CAISESGTGSSYEQYF
TRBJ2-2 | - | TRBV2 | 14 | - | TGTGCCAGCAGGAATCACGGGGAAGTCGGGGAGCTGTTTTTT | CASRNHGEVGELFF
TRBJ1-1 | - | TRBV25-1 | 14 | - | TGTGCCAGCAGTGAATCAAAGGGGTACACTGAAGCTTTCTTT | CASSESKGYTEAFF
TRBJ2-5 | - | TRBV5-1 | 17 | TRBD2 | TGCGCCACCTCGGCCGGGACTAGCGGGGGGATTCAAGAGACCCAGTACTTC | CATSAGTSGGIQETQYF
TRBJ2-7 | - | TRBV5-1 | 15 | - | TGCGCCAGCAGCCGGCGAGAGGAGGGGACCTACGAGCAGTACTTC | CASSRREEGTYEQYF
TRBJ1-5 | - | TRBV5-8 | 15 | - | TGTGCCAGCACCCTCCGTGGGGGGATTAATCAGCCCCAGCATTTT | CASTLRGGINQPQHF
TRBJ1-5 | - | TRBV4-1 | 15 | - | TGCGCCAGCAGCCACTTCTGGACAGCTAATCAGCCCCAGCATTTT | CASSHFWTANQPQHF
TRBJ2-7 | - | TRBV7-9 | 15 | - | TGTGCCAGCAGCTCAGGGACACTTCCCTCCTACGAGCAGTACTTC | CASSSGTLPSYEQYF
TRBJ2-2 | - | TRBV6-6 | 16 | - | TGTGCCAGCCCCCAGTCCTCCCCTCCTTACACCGGGGAGCTGTTTTTT | CASPQSSPPYTGELFF
TRBJ2-2 | - | TRBV7-9 | 15 | - | TGTGCCAGCAGCCAGACAGGGACTAACACCGGGGAGCTGTTTTTT | CASSQTGTNTGELFF
TRBJ1-1 | many | TRBV7-8 | 14 | - | TGTGCCAGCAGCTCATCACGGGTGAACACTGAAGCTTTCTTT | CASSSSRVNTEAFF
TRBJ1-1 | - | TRBV9 | 14 | TRBD1 | TGTGCCAGCAGCGTTAATCAGGGGGGAACTGAAGCTTTCTTT | CASSVNQGGTEAFF